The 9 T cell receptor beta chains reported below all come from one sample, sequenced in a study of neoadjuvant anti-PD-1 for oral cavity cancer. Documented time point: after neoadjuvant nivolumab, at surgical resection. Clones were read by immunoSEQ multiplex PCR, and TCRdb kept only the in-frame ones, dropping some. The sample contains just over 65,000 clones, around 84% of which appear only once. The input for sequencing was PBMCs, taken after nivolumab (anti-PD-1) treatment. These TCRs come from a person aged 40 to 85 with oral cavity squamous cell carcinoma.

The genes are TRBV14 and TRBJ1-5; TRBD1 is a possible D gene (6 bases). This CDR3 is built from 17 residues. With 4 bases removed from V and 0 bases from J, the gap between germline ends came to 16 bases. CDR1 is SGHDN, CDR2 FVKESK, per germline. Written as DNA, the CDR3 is TGTGCCAGCAGCCTCGGGGGGCAGGACCATAGCAATCAGCCCCAGCATTTT. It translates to CASSLGGQDHSNQPQHF.

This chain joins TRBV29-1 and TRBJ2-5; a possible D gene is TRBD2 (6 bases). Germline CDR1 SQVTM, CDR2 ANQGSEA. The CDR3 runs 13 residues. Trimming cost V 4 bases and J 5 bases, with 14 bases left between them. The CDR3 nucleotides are TGCAGCGTTGCTCGGTCTAGCGTGGAGACCCAGTACTTC. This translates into CSVARSSVETQYF. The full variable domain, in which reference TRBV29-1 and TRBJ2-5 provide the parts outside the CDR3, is SAVISQKPSRDICQRGTSLTIQCQVDSQVTMMFWYRQQPGQSLTLIATANQGSEATYESGFVIDKFPISRPNLTFSTLTVSNMSPEDSSIYLCSVARSSVETQYFGPGTRLLVL.

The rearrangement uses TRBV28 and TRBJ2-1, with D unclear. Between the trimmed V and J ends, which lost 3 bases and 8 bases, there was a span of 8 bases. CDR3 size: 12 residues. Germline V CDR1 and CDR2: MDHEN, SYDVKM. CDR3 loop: CASSFRVYEQFF. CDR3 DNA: TGTGCCAGCAGTTTTAGGGTCTATGAGCAGTTCTTC.

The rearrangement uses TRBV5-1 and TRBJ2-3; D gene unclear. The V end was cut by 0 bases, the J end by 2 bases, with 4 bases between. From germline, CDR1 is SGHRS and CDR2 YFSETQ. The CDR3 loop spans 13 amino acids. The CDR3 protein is CASSLGSTDTQYF. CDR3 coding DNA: TGCGCCAGCAGCTTGGGGTCCACAGATACGCAGTATTTT.

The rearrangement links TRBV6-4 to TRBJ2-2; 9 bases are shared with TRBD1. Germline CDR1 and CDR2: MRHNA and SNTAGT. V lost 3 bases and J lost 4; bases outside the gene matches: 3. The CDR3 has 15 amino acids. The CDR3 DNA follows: TGTGCCAGCAGTGATCAGGACAGGGGCACCGGGGAGCTGTTTTTT. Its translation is CASSDQDRGTGELFF.

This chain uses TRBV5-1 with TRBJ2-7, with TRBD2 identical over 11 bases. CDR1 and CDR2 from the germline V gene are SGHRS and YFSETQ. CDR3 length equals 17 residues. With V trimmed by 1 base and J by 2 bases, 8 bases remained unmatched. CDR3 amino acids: CASSLNPTSGVTYEQYF. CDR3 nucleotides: TGCGCCAGCAGCTTGAATCCGACTAGCGGGGTTACCTACGAGCAGTACTTC.

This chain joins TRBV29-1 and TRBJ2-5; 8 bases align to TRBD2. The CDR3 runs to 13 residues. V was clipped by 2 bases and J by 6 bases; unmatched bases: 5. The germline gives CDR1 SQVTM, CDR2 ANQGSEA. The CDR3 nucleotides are TGCAGCGTTGAACGGGGGGGCGGAAAGACCCAGTACTTC. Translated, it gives CSVERGGGKTQYF. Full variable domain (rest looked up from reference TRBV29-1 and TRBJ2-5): SAVISQKPSRDICQRGTSLTIQCQVDSQVTMMFWYRQQPGQSLTLIATANQGSEATYESGFVIDKFPISRPNLTFSTLTVSNMSPEDSSIYLCSVERGGGKTQYFGPGTRLLVL.

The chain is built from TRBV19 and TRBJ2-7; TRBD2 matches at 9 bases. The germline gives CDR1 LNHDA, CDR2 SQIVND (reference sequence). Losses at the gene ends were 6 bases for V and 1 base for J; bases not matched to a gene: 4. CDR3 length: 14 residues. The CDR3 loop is CASRRLAESYEQYF. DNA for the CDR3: TGTGCCAGTAGGCGACTAGCGGAGTCCTACGAGCAGTACTTC.

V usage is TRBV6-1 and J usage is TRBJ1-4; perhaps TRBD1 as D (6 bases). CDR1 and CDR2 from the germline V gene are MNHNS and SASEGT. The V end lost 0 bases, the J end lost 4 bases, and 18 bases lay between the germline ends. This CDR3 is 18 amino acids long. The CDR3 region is CASSEAGGGQGNNEKLFF. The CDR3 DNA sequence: TGTGCCAGCAGTGAAGCTGGGGGGGGGCAGGGGAATAATGAAAAACTGTTTTTT.